These 25 T cell receptor beta chains were all obtained from the same sample, sequenced in a study of blood T cell repertoires in COVID-19. The assay was immunoSEQ multiplex PCR, and TCRdb's table has in-frame clones only and misses some. Of some 210,000 clones listed, 80% to 90% are singletons. Sequenced input: peripheral blood. These receptors were obtained from a human donor in a cohort sampled during active COVID-19.

The CDR3 sequence is CASSFSPRIGELFF. The DNA of the CDR3 is TGTGCCAGCAGTTTCTCCCCGAGGATCGGGGAGCTGTTTTTT. V usage is TRBV28 and J usage is TRBJ2-2; D uncertain. V was pared by 3 bases and J by 7 bases, with 12 bases between. The CDR3 has 14 residues. CDR1 and CDR2 (germline): MDHEN, SYDVKM.

The chain joins TRBV24-1 to TRBJ1-5, with 10 bases aligning to TRBD1. V was clipped by 3 bases and J by 7 bases; unmatched bases: 8. Germline V lookup: CDR1 KGHDR, CDR2 SFDVKD. CDR3 length equals 16 residues. CDR3 region: CATSDGVGTGEQPQHF. The CDR3 DNA sequence: TGTGCCACCAGTGATGGGGTGGGGACAGGGGAACAGCCCCAGCATTTT.

The chain carries TRBV4-2 and TRBJ2-7, with a tentative D call TRBD1 (5 bases). CDR1 LGHNA and CDR2 YNFKEQ come from the germline V gene. The CDR3 is 16 residues long. V was cut by 1 base and J by 3 bases, with 16 bases left in between. The chain's CDR3 is CASSQASKGADYEQYF. CDR3 nucleotide sequence: TGTGCCAGCAGCCAAGCATCTAAAGGGGCTGACTACGAGCAGTACTTC.

Details on this clone: Other DNA variants within this sample encode the same CDR3. The V call is TRBV5-1, the J call TRBJ1-1; no clear D. The V end was cut by 1 base, the J end by 1 base, with 5 bases between. Germline CDR1 SGHRS, CDR2 YFSETQ. The CDR3 covers 13 residues. The CDR3 sequence is CASSLQENTEAFF. The DNA of the CDR3 is TGCGCCAGCAGCTTGCAGGAGAACACTGAAGCTTTCTTT.

The chain is built from TRBV5-1 and TRBJ2-7; perhaps TRBD1 as D (6 bases). Trimming removed 4 bases from V and 0 bases from J, with 26 bases in between. In germline, CDR1 is SGHRS, CDR2 YFSETQ. This CDR3 is 19 amino acids long. Here the CDR3 DNA reads TGCGCCAGCAGCCTAACCTACCACCTAGGACAGCCTACCTCCTACGAGCAGTACTTC. It specifies CASSLTYHLGQPTSYEQYF. The variable domain in full, with the rest retrieved from reference TRBV5-1 and TRBJ2-7, is KAGVTQTPRYLIKTRGQQVTLSCSPISGHRSVSWYQQTPGQGLQFLFEYFSETQRNKGNFPGRFSGRQFSNSRSEMNVSTLELGDSALYLCASSLTYHLGQPTSYEQYFGPGTRLTVT.

CDR3 sequence: CAWSTQGYQPQHF. CDR3 DNA sequence: TGTGCCTGGAGTACTCAGGGATACCAGCCCCAGCATTTT. The rearrangement links TRBV30 to TRBJ1-5; weak D call: TRBD1 (5 bases). Germline V gene data show CDR1 as GTSNPN and CDR2 as SVGIG (reference sequence). This CDR3 contains 13 residues. V was trimmed by 2 bases and J by 7 bases, leaving 12 bases between them.

This clone occurred a few times. V usage is TRBV4-2 and J usage is TRBJ2-2; D is possibly TRBD2 (5 bases). With 1 base removed from V and 7 bases from J, the gap between germline ends came to 13 bases. CDR3 length: 15 amino acids. In germline, CDR1 is LGHNA, CDR2 YNFKEQ. The CDR3 reads CASSQVVARHGELFF. The CDR3 DNA follows: TGTGCCAGCAGCCAAGTGGTAGCGCGGCACGGGGAGCTGTTTTTT.

This chain connects TRBV19 to TRBJ2-7; TRBD1 might be the D (5 bases). This CDR3 region has 14 residues. Trimming took 3 bases from V and 2 from J, leaving 11 bases between them. The germline V gene has CDR1 LNHDA and CDR2 SQIVND (reference sequence). The CDR3 region has the DNA TGTGCCAGTAGTATTTTGAGACAGCCCTACGAGCAGTACTTC. The encoded protein is CASSILRQPYEQYF.

The chain couples TRBV5-4 to TRBJ1-1; 7 nucleotides match TRBD1. The CDR3 loop spans 13 amino acids. V dropped 4 bases and J dropped 7; count of bases not matched to a gene: 7. Per germline, CDR1 SGHNT and CDR2 YYREEE (reference sequence). The CDR3 DNA reads as TGTGCCAGCAGCCCACCGGGACAGCGTGAAGCTTTCTTT. It encodes CASSPPGQREAFF.

This sequence joins TRBV12-3 or TRBV12-4 and TRBJ2-3; possible D gene TRBD1, 5 bases. The CDR3 spans 13 residues. Deletions cut 6 bases from V and 0 bases from J, with 7 bases between. The CDR3 spells CASRQASTDTQYF. The CDR3, as DNA: TGTGCCAGCAGACAGGCTAGCACAGATACGCAGTATTTT.

A single count supports this clone. The V gene is TRBV5-1, the J gene TRBJ2-7; maybe TRBD1 (5 bases). CDR3 length: 14 amino acids. Trimming cost V 0 bases and J 4 bases, with 11 bases left between them. Germline CDR1 and CDR2: SGHRS and YFSETQ. The CDR3 bases are TGCGCCAGCAGCTTGGAGGGGTCAGGGTACGAGCAGTACGTC. It yields the protein CASSLEGSGYEQYV.

The J gene is TRBJ1-6, the V gene TRBV19, with 8 nucleotides matching TRBD1. The CDR3 runs 15 residues. The V gene end was trimmed by 2 bases and the J gene end by 6 bases; junction bases not matched to a gene: 3. The germline gives CDR1 LNHDA, CDR2 SQIVND (reference sequence). CDR3 in DNA: TGTGCCAGTAGTATACCCACAGGGGGTAATTCACCCCTCCACTTT. Its protein product is CASSIPTGGNSPLHF.

The chain uses TRBV11-2 and TRBJ2-4, with D uncertain. Germline loops: CDR1 SGHAT, CDR2 FQNNGV. The V and J ends lost 2 bases and 3 bases respectively, with 8 bases between them. This CDR3 comprises 14 residues. In nucleotides, the CDR3 is TGTGCCAGCAGCTTAACCGACAACAAAAACATTCAGTACTTC. This encodes CASSLTDNKNIQYF. The variable domain in full, with the rest retrieved from reference TRBV11-2 and TRBJ2-4, is EAGVAQSPRYKIIEKRQSVAFWCNPISGHATLYWYQQILGQGPKLLIQFQNNGVVDDSQLPKDRFSAERLKGVDSTLKIQPAKLEDSAVYLCASSLTDNKNIQYFGAGTRLSVL.

This clone appeared once. The CDR3 bases are TGTGCCACCCGGGTTAATGAAAAACTGTTTTTT. Encoded protein: CATRVNEKLFF. The chain links TRBV6-5 to TRBJ1-4, with no clear D. The CDR3 contains 11 residues. Trimming removed 10 bases at V and 4 bases at J, with 7 bases between. In germline, CDR1 is MNHEY, CDR2 SVGAGI.

This clone was counted a few times. V usage is TRBV5-1 and J usage is TRBJ1-1; D gene unclear. Germline lookup yields CDR1 SGHRS and CDR2 YFSETQ. The CDR3 contains 14 residues. The V end was cut by 6 bases, the J end by 1 base, with 13 bases between. DNA for the CDR3: TGCGCCAGCACCCTAGAAATAGGGAACACTGAAGCTTTCTTT. Translating it yields CASTLEIGNTEAFF.

The rearrangement uses TRBV19 and TRBJ2-1; 12 bases line up with TRBD2. The CDR3 spans 16 residues. With 5 bases clipped from V and 2 bases from J, the junction kept 4 bases outside the gene matches. Germline-derived CDR1 and CDR2 are LNHDA and SQIVND (reference sequence). CDR3 loop: CASSYPSGGAYNEQFF. The DNA for the CDR3 is TGTGCCAGTAGTTACCCTAGCGGGGGGGCCTACAATGAGCAGTTCTTC.

This chain joins TRBV5-5 and TRBJ2-7; TRBD2 might be the D (5 bases). V lost 2 bases to trimming and J lost 2 bases, with 17 bases between them. Germline V lookup: CDR1 SGHKS, CDR2 YYEKEE (reference sequence). The CDR3 sequence is 16 residues long. The CDR3 loop reads CASSFGEFVSPYEQYV. DNA for the CDR3: TGTGCCAGCAGCTTTGGGGAGTTCGTGTCCCCCTACGAGCAGTACGTC.

The V gene is TRBV7-2, the J gene TRBJ1-4; 8 nucleotides line up with TRBD1. V lost 5 bases and J lost 8; bases outside the gene matches: 10. The CDR3 length is 15 residues. Germline CDR1 SGHTA, CDR2 FQGNSA. CDR3 residues: CASSPTGGIWEKLFF. CDR3 bases: TGTGCCAGCAGCCCTACAGGGGGTATATGGGAAAAACTGTTTTTT. Variable domain in full (rest from reference TRBV7-2 and TRBJ1-4): GAGVSQSPSNKVTEKGKDVELRCDPISGHTALYWYRQSLGQGLEFLIYFQGNSAPDKSGLPSDRFSAERTGGSVSTLTIQRTQQEDSAVYLCASSPTGGIWEKLFFGSGTQLSVL.

In its sample, this clone was seen once. V is TRBV27 and J is TRBJ1-6; 9 positions agree with TRBD1. The CDR3 covers 17 residues. V lost 5 bases, J lost 8 bases, and 13 bases stayed unmatched. Germline V gene sequence: CDR1 MNHEY, CDR2 SMNVEV (reference sequence). The CDR3 DNA is TGTGCCAGCAGTCTTCTTATCGGGGGACAGGGTGATTCACCCCTCCACTTT. Its translation is CASSLLIGGQGDSPLHF.

The V call is TRBV28, the J call TRBJ1-3, with 8 bases aligning to TRBD1. Germline-derived CDR1 and CDR2 are MDHEN and SYDVKM. CDR3 length: 15 residues. The junction had 8 bases not matched to a gene; V was cut back by 7 bases and J by 3 bases. The DNA of the CDR3 is TGTGCCAGCATAGGAGACAGGGGCGGTGGAAACACCATATATTTT. Its translation: CASIGDRGGGNTIYF.

There are a few counts of this clone. The V call is TRBV19, the J call TRBJ1-2, with a possible D match to TRBD1 (5 bases). Germline-derived CDR1 and CDR2 are LNHDA and SQIVND (reference sequence). V was pared by 3 bases and J by 7 bases, with 18 bases between. CDR3 length equals 15 residues. CDR3 region: CASSMTGQRLGGYTF. DNA for the CDR3: TGTGCCAGTAGTATGACCGGACAAAGGTTGGGTGGCTACACCTTC.

This CDR3 reads CASRAGSGSYNEQFF. CDR3 coding DNA: TGCGCCAGCAGGGCGGGTAGCGGGAGCTACAATGAGCAGTTCTTC. The chain combines TRBV5-1 with TRBJ2-1; TRBD2 matches at 9 bases. V was clipped by 5 bases and J by 3 bases; unmatched bases: 6. The CDR3 sequence is 15 residues long. CDR1 is SGHRS, CDR2 YFSETQ, per germline.

The V gene is TRBV7-9, the J gene TRBJ1-1; 11 positions agree with TRBD1. This CDR3 is built from 16 residues. V lost 5 bases and J lost 4; bases outside the gene matches: 9. Per the germline V gene, CDR1 is SEHNR and CDR2 is FQNEAQ (reference sequence). CDR3 loop: CASSPRTGGRRTEAFF. As DNA, the CDR3 is TGTGCCAGCAGCCCGCGGACAGGGGGCAGGCGCACTGAAGCTTTCTTT.

A single count supports this clone. The chain joins TRBV7-2 to TRBJ2-7; D call uncertain. The V end lost 1 base, the J end lost 4 bases, and 14 bases lay between the germline ends. CDR1 SGHTA and CDR2 FQGNSA come from the germline V gene. The CDR3 is made up of 15 amino acids. CDR3 nucleotide sequence: TGTGCCAGCAGCTTAGACAGCCGACCCGAGTACGAGCAGTACGTC. Encoded protein: CASSLDSRPEYEQYV.

The J gene is TRBJ1-4, the V gene TRBV7-2, with TRBD1 as a possible D gene (5 bases). The CDR3 has 17 residues. V was trimmed by 2 bases and J by 0 bases, leaving 13 bases between them. CDR1 SGHTA and CDR2 FQGNSA come from the germline V gene. The CDR3 here is CASSLRVTVATNEKLFF. In DNA form, the CDR3 reads TGTGCCAGCAGCTTAAGAGTGACAGTAGCAACTAATGAAAAACTGTTTTTT.